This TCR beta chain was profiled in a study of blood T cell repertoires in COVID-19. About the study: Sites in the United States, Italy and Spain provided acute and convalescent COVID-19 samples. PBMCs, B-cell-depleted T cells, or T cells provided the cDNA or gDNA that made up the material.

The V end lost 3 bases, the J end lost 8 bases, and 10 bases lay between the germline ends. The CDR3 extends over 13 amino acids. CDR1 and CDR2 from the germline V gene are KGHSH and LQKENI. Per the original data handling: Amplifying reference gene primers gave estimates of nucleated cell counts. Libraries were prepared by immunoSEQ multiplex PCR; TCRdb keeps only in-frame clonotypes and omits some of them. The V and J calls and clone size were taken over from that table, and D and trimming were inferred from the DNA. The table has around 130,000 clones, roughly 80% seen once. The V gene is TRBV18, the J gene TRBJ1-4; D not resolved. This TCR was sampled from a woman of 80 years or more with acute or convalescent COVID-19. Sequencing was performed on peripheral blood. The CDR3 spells CASSPPPGEKLFF. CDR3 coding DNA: TGTGCCAGCTCACCTCCCCCCGGGGAAAAACTGTTTTTT.